Listed here are 6 T cell receptor beta chains from one sample, sequenced in a study of blood T cell repertoires in COVID-19. Libraries were prepared by immunoSEQ multiplex PCR; TCRdb keeps only in-frame clonotypes and omits some of them. The data hold some 180,000 clones, with around 85% observed a single time. Sequences were obtained from peripheral blood. These TCRs come from a man between 65 and 80 years old with active or convalescent COVID-19.

The chain is built from TRBV6-6 and TRBJ1-2; D might be TRBD1 (5 bases). The CDR3 loop spans 13 amino acids. Trimming shortened V by 2 bases and J by 4 bases, and 8 bases separated the two germline ends. The V gene's germline CDR1 is MNHNY and CDR2 SVGAGI (reference sequence). CDR3: CASSYGAPYGYTF. CDR3 DNA: TGTGCCAGCAGTTACGGGGCCCCCTATGGCTACACCTTC.

This chain links TRBV7-2 with TRBJ2-7, with no clear D. Per germline, CDR1 SGHTA and CDR2 FQGNSA. V was shortened by 5 bases and J by 0 bases, with 17 bases between the two germline ends. The CDR3 consists of 16 residues. The CDR3 spells CASSASSGLSSYEQYF. CDR3 DNA: TGTGCCAGCAGCGCGTCATCAGGTTTAAGCTCCTACGAGCAGTACTTC.

For the CDR3, the DNA is TGTGCCAGCAGCTTCCGGAGGGGCAGGAATGAAAAACTGTTTTTT. Its translation: CASSFRRGRNEKLFF. The chain joins TRBV7-6 to TRBJ1-4; tentative D call: TRBD1 (5 bases). V lost 3 bases and J lost 5, with 13 bases in between. Germline loops: CDR1 SGHVS, CDR2 FNYEAQ. CDR3 length: 15 amino acids.

V gene TRBV7-8 combines with J gene TRBJ1-2; D uncertain. The CDR3 is 13 amino acids. V was pared by 5 bases and J by 3 bases, with 10 bases between. CDR1 SGHVS and CDR2 FQNEAQ come from the germline V gene. DNA of the CDR3: TGTGCCAGCAGCGCGTCGGAGGACTATGGCTACACCTTC. This encodes CASSASEDYGYTF. The complete variable domain, with remaining parts taken from reference TRBV7-8 and TRBJ1-2, reads GAGVSQSPRYKVAKRGQDVALRCDPISGHVSLFWYQQALGQGPEFLTYFQNEAQLDKSGLPSDRFFAERPEGSVSTLKIQRTQQEDSAVYLCASSASEDYGYTFGSGTRLTVV.

V gene TRBV5-1 combines with J gene TRBJ2-3, with 8 nucleotides matching TRBD1. J lost 1 base, V lost 4 bases, and 2 bases had no gene match. This CDR3 is built from 14 residues. Germline lookup yields CDR1 SGHRS and CDR2 YFSETQ. CDR3 nucleotide sequence: TGCGCCAGCAGCCGGGGACAGGGCACAGATACGCAGTATTTT. It is translated as CASSRGQGTDTQYF.

This clone was recorded only once. The rearrangement uses TRBV25-1 and TRBJ1-6; 9 nucleotides match TRBD1. Germline lookup yields CDR1 MGHDK and CDR2 SYGVNS. The CDR3 length is 14 residues. V shed 11 bases and J 6 bases; nucleotides not matched to a gene: 8. CDR3 region: CAFRGQGLNSPLHF. CDR3 coding DNA: TGTGCCTTCCGAGGACAGGGGCTTAATTCACCCCTCCACTTT.